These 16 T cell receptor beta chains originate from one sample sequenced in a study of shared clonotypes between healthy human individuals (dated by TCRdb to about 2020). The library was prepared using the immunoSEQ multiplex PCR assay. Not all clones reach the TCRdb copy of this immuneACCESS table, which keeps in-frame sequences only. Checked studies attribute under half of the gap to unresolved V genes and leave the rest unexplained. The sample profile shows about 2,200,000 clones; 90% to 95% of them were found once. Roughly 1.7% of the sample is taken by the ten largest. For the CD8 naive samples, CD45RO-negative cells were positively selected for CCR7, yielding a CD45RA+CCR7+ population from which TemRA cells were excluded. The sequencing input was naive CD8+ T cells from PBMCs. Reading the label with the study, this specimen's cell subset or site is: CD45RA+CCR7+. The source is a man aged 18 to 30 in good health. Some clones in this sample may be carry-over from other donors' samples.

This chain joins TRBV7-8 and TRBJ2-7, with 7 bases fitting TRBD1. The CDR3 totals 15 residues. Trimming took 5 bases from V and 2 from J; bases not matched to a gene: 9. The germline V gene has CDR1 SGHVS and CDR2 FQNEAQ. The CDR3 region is CASSQPGTDTYEQYF. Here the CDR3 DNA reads TGTGCCAGCAGCCAACCCGGGACAGATACCTACGAGCAGTACTTC.

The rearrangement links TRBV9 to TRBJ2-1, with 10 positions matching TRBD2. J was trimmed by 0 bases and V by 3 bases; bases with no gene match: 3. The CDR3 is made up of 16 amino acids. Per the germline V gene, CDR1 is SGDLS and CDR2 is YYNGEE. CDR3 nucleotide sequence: TGTGCCAGCAGCGGGGGGACTAGCGTCTCCTACAATGAGCAGTTCTTC. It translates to CASSGGTSVSYNEQFF.

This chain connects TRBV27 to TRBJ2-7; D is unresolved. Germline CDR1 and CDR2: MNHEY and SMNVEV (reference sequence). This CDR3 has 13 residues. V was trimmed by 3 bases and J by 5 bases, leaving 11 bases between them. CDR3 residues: CASSFGPMNEQYF. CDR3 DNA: TGTGCCAGCAGTTTCGGCCCGATGAACGAGCAGTACTTC.

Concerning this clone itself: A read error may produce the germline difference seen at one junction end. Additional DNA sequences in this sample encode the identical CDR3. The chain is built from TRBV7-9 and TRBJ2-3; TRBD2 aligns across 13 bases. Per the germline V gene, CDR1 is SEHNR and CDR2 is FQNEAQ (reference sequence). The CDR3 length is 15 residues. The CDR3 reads CASSVTSGRIDTQYF. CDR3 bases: TGTGCCAGCAGCGTGACTAGCGGGAGGATTGATACACAGTATTTT.

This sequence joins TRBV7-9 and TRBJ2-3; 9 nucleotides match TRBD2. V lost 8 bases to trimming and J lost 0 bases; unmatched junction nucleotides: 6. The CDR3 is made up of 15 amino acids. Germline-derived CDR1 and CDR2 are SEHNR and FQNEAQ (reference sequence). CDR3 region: CASQTAGGSTDTQYF. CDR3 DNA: TGTGCCAGCCAAACGGCGGGGGGGAGCACAGATACGCAGTATTTT.

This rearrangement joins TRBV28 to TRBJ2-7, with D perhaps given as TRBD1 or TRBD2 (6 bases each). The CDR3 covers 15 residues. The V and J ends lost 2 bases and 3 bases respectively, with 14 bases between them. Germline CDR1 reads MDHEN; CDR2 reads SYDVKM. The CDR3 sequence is CASSLRGPLGYEQYF. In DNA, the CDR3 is TGTGCCAGCAGTTTACGGGGGCCTCTGGGCTACGAGCAGTACTTC.

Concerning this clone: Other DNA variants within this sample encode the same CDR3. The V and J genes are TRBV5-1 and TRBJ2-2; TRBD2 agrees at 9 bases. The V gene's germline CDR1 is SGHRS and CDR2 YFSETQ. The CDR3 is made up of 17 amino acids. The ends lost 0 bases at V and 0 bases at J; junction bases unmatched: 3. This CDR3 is CASSLGLAGTNTGELFF. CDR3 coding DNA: TGCGCCAGCAGCTTGGGTCTAGCGGGAACGAACACCGGGGAGCTGTTTTTT.

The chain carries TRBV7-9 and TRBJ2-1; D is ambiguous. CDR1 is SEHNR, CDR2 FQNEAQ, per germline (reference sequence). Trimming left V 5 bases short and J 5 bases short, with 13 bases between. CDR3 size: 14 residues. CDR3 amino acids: CASSRNSPDNEQFF. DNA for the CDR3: TGTGCCAGCAGCCGGAATTCCCCGGACAATGAGCAGTTCTTC.

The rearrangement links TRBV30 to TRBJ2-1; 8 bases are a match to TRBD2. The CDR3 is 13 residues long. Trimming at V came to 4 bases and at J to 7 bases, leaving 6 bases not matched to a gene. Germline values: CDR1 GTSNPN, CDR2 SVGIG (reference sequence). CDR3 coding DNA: TGTGCCTGGACTCGGGAGGGCTGGAATGAGCAGTTCTTC. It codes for CAWTREGWNEQFF.

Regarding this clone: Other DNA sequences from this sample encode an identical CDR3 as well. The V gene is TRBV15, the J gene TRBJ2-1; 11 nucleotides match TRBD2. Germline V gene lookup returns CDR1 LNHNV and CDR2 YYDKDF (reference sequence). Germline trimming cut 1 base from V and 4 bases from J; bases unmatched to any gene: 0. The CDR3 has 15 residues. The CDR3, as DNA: TGTGCCACCAGCAGAGTAGCGGGAGGGTACAATGAGCAGTTCTTC. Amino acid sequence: CATSRVAGGYNEQFF.

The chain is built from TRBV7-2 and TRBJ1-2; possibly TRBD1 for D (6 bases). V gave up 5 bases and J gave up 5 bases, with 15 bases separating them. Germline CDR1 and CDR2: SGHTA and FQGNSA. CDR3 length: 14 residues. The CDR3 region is CASSPLGGNYGYTF. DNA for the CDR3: TGTGCCAGCAGCCCACTAGGGGGGAATTATGGCTACACCTTC.

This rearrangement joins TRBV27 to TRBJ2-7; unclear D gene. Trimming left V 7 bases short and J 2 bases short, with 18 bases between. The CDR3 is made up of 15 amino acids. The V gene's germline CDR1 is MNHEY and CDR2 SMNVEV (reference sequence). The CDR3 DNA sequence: TGTGCCAGCACGTCCCCCAGAGGTCCAGCCTACGAGCAGTACTTC. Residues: CASTSPRGPAYEQYF.

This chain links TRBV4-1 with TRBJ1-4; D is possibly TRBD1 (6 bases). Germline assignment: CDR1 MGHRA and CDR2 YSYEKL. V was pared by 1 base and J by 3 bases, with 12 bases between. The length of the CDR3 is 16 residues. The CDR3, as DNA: TGCGCCAGCAGCCAAGGAGGGGGTGGTCCTAATGAAAAACTGTTTTTT. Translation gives CASSQGGGGPNEKLFF.

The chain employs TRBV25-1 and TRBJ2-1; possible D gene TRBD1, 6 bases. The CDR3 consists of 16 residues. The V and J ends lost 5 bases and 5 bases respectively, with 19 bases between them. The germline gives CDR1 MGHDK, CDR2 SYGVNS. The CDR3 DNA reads TGTGCCAGCAGTCCCGCAGGGGCAGGTTTCCACAATGAGCAGTTCTTC. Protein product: CASSPAGAGFHNEQFF. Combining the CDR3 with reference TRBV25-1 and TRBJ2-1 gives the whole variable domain EADIYQTPRYLVIGTGKKITLECSQTMGHDKMYWYQQDPGMELHLIHYSYGVNSTEKGDLSSESTVSRIRTEHFPLTLESARPSHTSQYLCASSPAGAGFHNEQFFGPGTRLTVL.

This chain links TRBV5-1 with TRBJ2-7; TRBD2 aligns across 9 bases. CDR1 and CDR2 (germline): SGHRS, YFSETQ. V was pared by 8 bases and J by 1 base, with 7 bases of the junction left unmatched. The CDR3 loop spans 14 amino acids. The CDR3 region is CASRSGRSSYEQYF. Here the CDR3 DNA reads TGCGCCAGTCGAAGCGGGAGGTCTTCCTACGAGCAGTACTTC.

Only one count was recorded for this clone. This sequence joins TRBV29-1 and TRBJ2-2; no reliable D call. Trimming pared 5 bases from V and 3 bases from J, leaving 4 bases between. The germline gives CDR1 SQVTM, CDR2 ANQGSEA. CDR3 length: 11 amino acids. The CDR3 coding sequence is TGCAGCGTTCCCGACACCGGGGAGCTGTTTTTT. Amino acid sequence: CSVPDTGELFF.